These T cell receptor beta chains were read from a single sample in a study of T-cell reconstitution after alpha-beta-depleted transplantation in children. TCRdb independently ran MiXCR on the PCR reads; one entry per CDR3 protein. This sample carries about 420,000 distinct CDR3 sequences, 9.5% to 13% of them seen once, and the ten largest clones take about 5%. Source: PBMCs from the stem cell graft donor, taken from the stem cell graft. The receptors were sampled from a human donor who donated a stem cell graft to a child with acute myeloid leukemia. The CDR3 runs from the conserved cysteine through the conserved F or W. The D gene is left open where the match is weak. A row's size may be missing; if present it is once, few, many or a size class.

len: 15
j_gene: TRBJ2-3
d_gene: -
abundance: few
v_gene: TRBV7-2
CDR3nt: TGTGCCGCCCGAGGTGGTAGTGCTAGCACAGATACGCAGTATTTT
CDR3aa: CAARGGSASTDTQYF

len: 12
j_gene: TRBJ1-1
d_gene: -
abundance: -
v_gene: TRBV29-1
CDR3nt: TGCAGCGGCTACTACCTGAACACTGAAGCTTTCTTT
CDR3aa: CSGYYLNTEAFF

len: 16
j_gene: TRBJ2-1
d_gene: -
abundance: few
v_gene: TRBV5-1
CDR3nt: TGCGCCAGCAGCTTGTATATTAACAGGGAAGGGAATGAGCAGTTCTTC
CDR3aa: CASSLYINREGNEQFF

len: 14
j_gene: TRBJ2-5
d_gene: TRBD2
abundance: -
v_gene: TRBV6-2/TRBV6-3
CDR3nt: TGTGCCAGCAACCCAGCGGGAGCGAGGGAGACCCAGTACTTC
CDR3aa: CASNPAGARETQYF

len: 15
j_gene: TRBJ1-5
d_gene: TRBD1
abundance: -
v_gene: TRBV20-1
CDR3nt: TGCAGTGCTAGAAAATCAAAACAGGGGGCACAGCCCCAGCATTTT
CDR3aa: CSARKSKQGAQPQHF

len: 16
j_gene: TRBJ2-2
d_gene: -
abundance: few
v_gene: TRBV7-2
CDR3nt: TGTGCCAGCAGCGTCGGGTCTTCCAGTGCTACCGGGGAGCTGTTTTTT
CDR3aa: CASSVGSSSATGELFF

len: 13
j_gene: TRBJ2-1
d_gene: TRBD2
abundance: -
v_gene: TRBV10-3
CDR3nt: TGTGCCATCGGTAGCGGGAGCGAGGATGAGCAGTTCTTC
CDR3aa: CAIGSGSEDEQFF

len: 15
j_gene: TRBJ1-3
d_gene: -
abundance: many
v_gene: TRBV5-1
CDR3nt: TGCGCCAGCAGCTTGGAGGGAGTGCGAGGAAACACCATATATTTT
CDR3aa: CASSLEGVRGNTIYF

len: 14
j_gene: TRBJ2-2
d_gene: TRBD2
abundance: many
v_gene: TRBV9
CDR3nt: TGTGCCAGCAGCCCCCGGGGGGAAACCGGGGAGCTGTTTTTT
CDR3aa: CASSPRGETGELFF

len: 15
j_gene: TRBJ2-4
d_gene: TRBD1
abundance: -
v_gene: TRBV7-9
CDR3nt: TGTGCCAGCAGCCTTTCCGGGACAGGGAAAAACATTCAGTACTTC
CDR3aa: CASSLSGTGKNIQYF

len: 12
j_gene: TRBJ2-3
d_gene: -
abundance: -
v_gene: TRBV20-1
CDR3nt: TGCAGTGCTAGAGTTCCGTCAGATACGCAGTATTTT
CDR3aa: CSARVPSDTQYF

len: 17
j_gene: TRBJ2-7
d_gene: TRBD2
abundance: -
v_gene: TRBV7-9
CDR3nt: TGTGCCAGCAGCCCCCCCGGGCGGGGGAGGGCGTTGGACGAGCAGTACTTC
CDR3aa: CASSPPGRGRALDEQYF

len: 16
j_gene: TRBJ2-1
d_gene: TRBD2
abundance: -
v_gene: TRBV4-1
CDR3nt: TGCGCCAGCAGCCATCGGACTAGCGGGACGTACAATGAGCAGTTCTTC
CDR3aa: CASSHRTSGTYNEQFF

len: 14
j_gene: TRBJ2-5
d_gene: -
abundance: few
v_gene: TRBV11-2
CDR3nt: TGTGCCAGCAGCTCGGCTGGGACTTCAGAGACCCAGTACTTC
CDR3aa: CASSSAGTSETQYF

len: 16
j_gene: TRBJ1-5
d_gene: -
abundance: few
v_gene: TRBV18
CDR3nt: TGTGCCAGCTCGCCCGAACAGGGATCTAGCAATCAGCCCCAGCATTTT
CDR3aa: CASSPEQGSSNQPQHF

len: 15
j_gene: TRBJ2-1
d_gene: -
abundance: -
v_gene: TRBV7-8
CDR3nt: TGTGCCAGCAGCCTCTGGGGGGGCCTGAACAATGAGCAGTTCTTC
CDR3aa: CASSLWGGLNNEQFF

len: 11
j_gene: TRBJ2-1
d_gene: -
abundance: -
v_gene: TRBV29-1
CDR3nt: TGCAGCGTTGAGAACTACAATGAGCAGTTCTTC
CDR3aa: CSVENYNEQFF

len: 16
j_gene: TRBJ2-5
d_gene: -
abundance: few
v_gene: TRBV5-6
CDR3nt: TGTGCCAGCAGCTTGACTCCGGGACTTGCTGGCGAGACCCAGTACTTC
CDR3aa: CASSLTPGLAGETQYF

len: 10
j_gene: TRBJ1-1
d_gene: -
abundance: many
v_gene: TRBV20-1
CDR3nt: TGCAGTGCTACCGGGCTGATGGCTTTCTTT
CDR3aa: CSATGLMAFF

len: 12
j_gene: TRBJ2-2
d_gene: -
abundance: few
v_gene: TRBV15
CDR3nt: TGTGCCACCAGCAGGACAACCGGGGAGCTGTTTTTT
CDR3aa: CATSRTTGELFF

len: 14
j_gene: TRBJ2-4
d_gene: -
abundance: few
v_gene: TRBV3-1
CDR3nt: TGTGCCAGCAGCCGGACAGTAGCCAAAAACATTCAGTACTTC
CDR3aa: CASSRTVAKNIQYF

len: 15
j_gene: TRBJ2-5
d_gene: -
abundance: few
v_gene: TRBV9
CDR3nt: TGTGCCAGCAGCGTAGCGGGCACTCCCCCTCAGACCCAGTACTTC
CDR3aa: CASSVAGTPPQTQYF

len: 14
j_gene: TRBJ1-1
d_gene: TRBD1
abundance: -
v_gene: TRBV12-3/TRBV12-4
CDR3nt: TGTGCCAGCAGTCCCTCGACAGGGAGGACTGAAGCTTTCTTT
CDR3aa: CASSPSTGRTEAFF

len: 16
j_gene: TRBJ2-1
d_gene: TRBD2
abundance: -
v_gene: TRBV27
CDR3nt: TGTGCCAGCAGTCAGGGGCTAGCGGGCGTCTACAATGAGCAGTTCTTC
CDR3aa: CASSQGLAGVYNEQFF